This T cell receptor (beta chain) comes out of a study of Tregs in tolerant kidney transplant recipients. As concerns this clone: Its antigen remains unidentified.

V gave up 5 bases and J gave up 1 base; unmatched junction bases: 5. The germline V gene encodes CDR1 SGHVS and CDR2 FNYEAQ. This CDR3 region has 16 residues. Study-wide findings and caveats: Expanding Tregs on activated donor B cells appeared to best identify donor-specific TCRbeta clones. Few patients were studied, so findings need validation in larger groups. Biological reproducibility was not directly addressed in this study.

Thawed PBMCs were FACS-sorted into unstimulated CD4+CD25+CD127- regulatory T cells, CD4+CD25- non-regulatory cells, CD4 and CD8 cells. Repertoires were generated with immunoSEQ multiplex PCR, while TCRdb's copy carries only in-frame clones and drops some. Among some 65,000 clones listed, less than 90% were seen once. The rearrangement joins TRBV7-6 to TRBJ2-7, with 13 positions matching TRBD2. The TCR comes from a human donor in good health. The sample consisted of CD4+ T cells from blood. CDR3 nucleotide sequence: TGTGCCAGCAGCGCCGGGACTAGCGGGGCGTCCTACGAGCAGTACTTC. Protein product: CASSAGTSGASYEQYF.